One sample yielded the 2 T cell receptor beta chains listed below, sequenced in a study of cytomegalovirus exposure and HLA in healthy donors. The PCR had 60 Vbeta and 13 Jbeta primers. Clones were sequenced by immunoSEQ multiplex PCR, and TCRdb holds only the in-frame ones, with some missing. The sample shows 200,000 to 250,000 clones, approximately 80% of them seen only once. Input material: PBMCs. The receptors here all came from a boy aged 2 to 10 in good health and CMV-seronegative.

The chain is built from TRBV19 and TRBJ2-3, with TRBD2 identical over 10 bases. The CDR3 is 18 residues long. In germline, CDR1 is LNHDA, CDR2 SQIVND (reference sequence). The V and J ends lost 2 bases and 5 bases, in that order; junction bases with no gene match: 13. The CDR3 sequence is CASSISSGGAGKGDTQYF. The CDR3 DNA reads TGTGCCAGTAGTATATCTAGCGGGGGAGCCGGGAAGGGAGATACGCAGTATTTT.

This chain uses TRBV10-3 with TRBJ2-7, with D perhaps TRBD2 (5 bases). V was clipped by 0 bases and J by 2 bases, with 5 bases between them. This CDR3 has 13 residues. CDR1 and CDR2 from the germline V gene are ENHRY and SYGVKD. CDR3 bases: TGTGCCATCAGTGAGTCCGGGACCTACGAGCAGTACTTC. Protein: CAISESGTYEQYF.